Listed below are T cell receptor beta chains from one sample, sequenced in a study of control samples from healthy donors and cancer patients. Assay used: immunoSEQ multiplex PCR; TCRdb lists only in-frame clones, some missing. This sample has nearly 40,000 clones, with roughly nine tenths found just once. Specimen: blood. The receptors were gathered from a woman in her forties or fifties in good health. CDR3s include the opening cysteine and the closing phenylalanine or tryptophan. A D gene is named only where the DNA matches it firmly. Not all rows give a size; the values are once, few, many and, for expanded clones, a class.

j_call v_call clone_size d_call cdr3_aa cdr3_nt
TRBJ1-2 TRBV19 NA NA CASSIAGIHGYTF TGTGCCAGTAGTATCGCGGGAATACATGGCTACACCTTC
TRBJ2-1 TRBV19 NA NA CASSQFMGIYNEQFF TGTGCCAGTAGTCAATTTATGGGGATCTACAATGAGCAGTTCTTC
TRBJ2-7 TRBV27 NA NA CASSLSAPGSSYEQYF TGTGCCAGCAGTTTATCTGCACCCGGAAGCTCCTACGAGCAGTACTTC
TRBJ1-1 TRBV28 NA NA CASTLGGETEAFF TGTGCCAGCACTCTGGGCGGGGAGACTGAAGCTTTCTTT
TRBJ1-2 TRBV2 NA NA CASSEALRGASATYGYTF TGTGCCAGCAGTGAAGCGCTTCGGGGGGCCTCGGCTACCTATGGCTACACCTTC
TRBJ1-2 TRBV19 NA NA CASSTSAYGYTF TGTGCCAGTAGTACAAGCGCGTATGGCTACACCTTC
TRBJ2-2 TRBV19 NA TRBD2 CASSISSGETGELFF TGTGCCAGTAGTATATCGAGCGGGGAGACCGGGGAGCTGTTTTTT
TRBJ1-5 TRBV28 NA TRBD1 CASNPRDRPQHF TGTGCCAGCAATCCGAGGGACAGACCGCAGCATTTT
TRBJ2-2 TRBV18 NA NA CASSLQEPGELFF TGTGCCAGCTCACTCCAGGAGCCCGGGGAGCTGTTTTTT
TRBJ2-5 TRBV9 NA NA CASSVDRGAEETQYF TGTGCCAGCAGCGTAGACCGGGGGGCAGAGGAGACCCAGTACTTC
TRBJ1-6 TRBV5-5 NA NA CASRLRDLNSPLHF TGTGCCAGCAGGCTCAGGGACCTCAATTCACCCCTCCACTTT
TRBJ2-1 TRBV12-3/TRBV12-4 once NA CASTIGRGNEQFF TGTGCCAGCACCATAGGCAGGGGAAATGAGCAGTTCTTC
TRBJ2-3 TRBV7-2 NA NA CASSLLGGDSTDTQYF TGTGCCAGCAGCTTATTGGGTGGGGACAGCACAGATACGCAGTATTTT
TRBJ2-3 TRBV19 NA NA CASSTPLTDTQYF TGTGCCAGTAGTACCCCCCTCACAGATACGCAGTATTTT
TRBJ2-1 TRBV28 NA TRBD1 CAPDRGRAEQFF TGTGCCCCGGACAGGGGGAGGGCTGAGCAGTTCTTC
TRBJ2-5 TRBV20-1 NA NA CSASHDAGARETQYF TGCAGTGCTAGTCATGACGCGGGGGCCAGGGAGACCCAGTACTTC
TRBJ1-1 TRBV28 NA NA CASSLSGKVPNTEAFF TGTGCCAGCAGTTTATCGGGGAAGGTTCCGAACACTGAAGCTTTCTTT
TRBJ1-6 TRBV20-1 few NA CSASERVGNSPLHF TGCAGTGCTAGTGAACGAGTGGGGAATTCACCCCTCCACTTT
TRBJ1-1 TRBV27 once NA CASSLSRSTEAFF TGTGCCAGCAGTTTATCTAGGAGCACTGAAGCTTTCTTT
TRBJ2-7 TRBV2 NA NA CASRESYEQYF TGTGCCAGCAGGGAATCCTACGAGCAGTACTTC
TRBJ2-7 TRBV10-3 once NA CAIGVLVGGFEQYF TGTGCCATCGGTGTTTTGGTGGGGGGATTCGAGCAGTACTTC
TRBJ2-5 TRBV5-1 NA TRBD2 CASRRLAGETQYF TGCGCCAGCAGACGACTAGCGGGAGAGACCCAGTACTTC
TRBJ2-1 TRBV11-2 once NA CASSLQTGTRNEQFF TGTGCCAGCAGCTTACAAACCGGGACACGCAATGAGCAGTTCTTC
TRBJ1-2 TRBV25-1 NA TRBD1 CASSKGADDYTF TGTGCCAGCAGTAAGGGGGCGGACGACTACACCTTC
TRBJ2-3 TRBV4-3 NA TRBD2 CASSVLGGSTDTQYF TGCGCCAGCAGCGTCCTCGGGGGGTCCACAGATACGCAGTATTTT
TRBJ2-2 TRBV9 NA TRBD1 CASSAGQGGGELFF TGTGCCAGCAGCGCCGGACAGGGGGGCGGGGAGCTGTTTTTT
TRBJ1-1 TRBV28 NA NA CAIHHRTEAFF TGTGCCATCCATCACCGGACTGAAGCTTTCTTT
TRBJ1-1 TRBV5-1 NA TRBD1 CASSLEQGSTEAFF TGCGCCAGCAGCTTGGAACAGGGGAGCACTGAAGCTTTCTTT
TRBJ2-7 TRBV7-8 NA TRBD1 CASSRRTGSDEQYF TGTGCCAGCAGCCGCCGGACAGGATCGGACGAGCAGTACTTC
TRBJ1-2 TRBV20-1 NA NA CSAIKDYGYTF TGCAGTGCTATTAAGGACTATGGCTACACCTTC
TRBJ2-2 TRBV14 NA TRBD1 CASSRQGKGELFF TGTGCCAGCAGCCGACAGGGGAAGGGGGAGCTGTTTTTT